A selection of T cell receptor beta chains follows, all from one sample in a study of blood T cell repertoires in COVID-19. TCRdb's table, derived via immunoSEQ multiplex PCR, lists solely in-frame clones and lacks some. The data contain about 250,000 clones, approximately 88% of them singletons. Sequenced: peripheral blood. These receptors were taken from a woman in her thirties with COVID-19, enrolled during active disease. CDR3s include the opening cysteine and the closing phenylalanine or tryptophan. A D gene is named only where the DNA matches it firmly. The size of a clone is reported for some rows only, either as once, few or many, or as a class for expanded clones.

clone size: -
D gene: TRBD2
J gene: TRBJ2-1
V gene: TRBV11-2
CDR3 DNA: TGTGCCAGCAGTCCTCATCGGGGGGGGACCGGGAATGAGCAGTTCTTC
CDR3 protein: CASSPHRGGTGNEQFF

clone size: -
D gene: TRBD1
J gene: TRBJ1-3
V gene: TRBV2
CDR3 DNA: TGTGCCAGCAGTCCAGGTCTGGGACAGGGGGCGCGCGGAAACACCATATATTTT
CDR3 protein: CASSPGLGQGARGNTIYF

clone size: -
D gene: TRBD1
J gene: TRBJ1-6
V gene: TRBV7-9
CDR3 DNA: TGTGCCAGCAGCTTACCGGGAGACAGGGGTTGGTCACCCCTCCACTTT
CDR3 protein: CASSLPGDRGWSPLHF

clone size: -
D gene: -
J gene: TRBJ1-4
V gene: TRBV2
CDR3 DNA: TGTGCCAGCAAAGAGACAATTACTAATGAAAAACTGTTTTTT
CDR3 protein: CASKETITNEKLFF

clone size: few
D gene: -
J gene: TRBJ1-4
V gene: TRBV7-9
CDR3 DNA: TGTGCCAGCAGCCGAACAGGGTCCAATGAAAAACTGTTTTTT
CDR3 protein: CASSRTGSNEKLFF

clone size: -
D gene: -
J gene: TRBJ2-3
V gene: TRBV6-5
CDR3 DNA: TGTGCCAGTCAAAAATCCCCCACAGATACGCAGTATTTT
CDR3 protein: CASQKSPTDTQYF

clone size: -
D gene: TRBD1
J gene: TRBJ1-5
V gene: TRBV7-9
CDR3 DNA: TGTGCCAGCAGGGGACAGGGGGCGCAACAGCCCCAGCATTTT
CDR3 protein: CASRGQGAQQPQHF

clone size: -
D gene: TRBD1
J gene: TRBJ2-5
V gene: TRBV3-1/TRBV3-2
CDR3 DNA: TGTGCCAGCAGCCAAGCCGGACAGGGCCGGGAGACCCAGTACTTC
CDR3 protein: CASSQAGQGRETQYF

clone size: -
D gene: -
J gene: TRBJ1-6
V gene: TRBV7-2
CDR3 DNA: TGTGCCAGCAGCTTAGCGCTTCAGGGAGGGACCTATAATTCACCCCTCCACTTT
CDR3 protein: CASSLALQGGTYNSPLHF

clone size: -
D gene: -
J gene: TRBJ2-5
V gene: TRBV27
CDR3 DNA: TGTGCCAGCAGTTTTGGGGCAGTCCAAGAGACCCAGTACTTC
CDR3 protein: CASSFGAVQETQYF

clone size: many
D gene: TRBD2
J gene: TRBJ2-1
V gene: TRBV7-2
CDR3 DNA: TGTGCCAGCAGCCCATCCGTAGCGGGAGTGATCGGTGAGCAGTTCTTC
CDR3 protein: CASSPSVAGVIGEQFF

clone size: -
D gene: -
J gene: TRBJ2-1
V gene: TRBV29-1
CDR3 DNA: TGCAGTGAGCGGCGGGACAATGAGCAGTTCTTC
CDR3 protein: CSERRDNEQFF

clone size: -
D gene: -
J gene: TRBJ2-7
V gene: TRBV6-1
CDR3 DNA: TGTGCCAGCAGTGAAAAGTTTTGGGGCCTCTCATCCTACGAGCAGTACTTC
CDR3 protein: CASSEKFWGLSSYEQYF

clone size: few
D gene: -
J gene: TRBJ1-6
V gene: TRBV4-1
CDR3 DNA: TGCGCCAGCAGCCAAGATCATCTGGGAGTGATAGCTAAATCACCCCTCCACTTT
CDR3 protein: CASSQDHLGVIAKSPLHF

clone size: -
D gene: -
J gene: TRBJ2-3
V gene: TRBV5-1
CDR3 DNA: TGCGCCAGCATCAGGGGAAATGGATTTAACACAGATACGCAGTATTTT
CDR3 protein: CASIRGNGFNTDTQYF

clone size: -
D gene: TRBD1
J gene: TRBJ2-6
V gene: TRBV19
CDR3 DNA: TGTGCCAGTAGTGTGCTCCCGGGACAGGGGGCGCGAGGGGCCAACGTCCTGACTTTC
CDR3 protein: CASSVLPGQGARGANVLTF

clone size: -
D gene: TRBD2
J gene: TRBJ2-7
V gene: TRBV14
CDR3 DNA: TGTGCCAGCAGCCAAGGCTCGGCGGGGGTTTCCGAGCAGTACTTC
CDR3 protein: CASSQGSAGVSEQYF

clone size: -
D gene: TRBD2
J gene: TRBJ2-2
V gene: TRBV7-2
CDR3 DNA: TGTGCCAGCAGCAGGGGGACTAGCGGGGGCGGCGGGGAGCTGTTTTTT
CDR3 protein: CASSRGTSGGGGELFF

clone size: -
D gene: TRBD1
J gene: TRBJ2-1
V gene: TRBV12-5
CDR3 DNA: TGTGCTAGTGGTTTGCCAGGGGGCCCCCACAATGAGCAGTTCTTC
CDR3 protein: CASGLPGGPHNEQFF

clone size: -
D gene: -
J gene: TRBJ1-5
V gene: TRBV19
CDR3 DNA: TGTGCCAGTAGGGACAGAGCCAATCAGCCCCAGCATTTT
CDR3 protein: CASRDRANQPQHF

clone size: -
D gene: -
J gene: TRBJ1-2
V gene: TRBV6-5
CDR3 DNA: TGTGCCAGCAGGGACTCGGAACCTTATGGCTACACCTTC
CDR3 protein: CASRDSEPYGYTF

clone size: -
D gene: -
J gene: TRBJ1-1
V gene: TRBV5-8
CDR3 DNA: TGTGCCAGCAGCCCCCGGGACACGGTGAACACTGAAGCTTTCTTT
CDR3 protein: CASSPRDTVNTEAFF

clone size: -
D gene: -
J gene: TRBJ2-7
V gene: TRBV7-9
CDR3 DNA: TGTGCCAGCAGCCCAAGGGACATCCACGAGCAGTACTTC
CDR3 protein: CASSPRDIHEQYF

clone size: -
D gene: -
J gene: TRBJ1-1
V gene: TRBV27
CDR3 DNA: TGTGCCAGCAGTTTTAGGGGGAACACTGAAGCTTTCTTT
CDR3 protein: CASSFRGNTEAFF

clone size: -
D gene: TRBD2
J gene: TRBJ2-1
V gene: TRBV3-1/TRBV3-2
CDR3 DNA: TGTGCCAGCAGCGAGGACGAGGGGACTAGCGGGCCGGATAGTAACAATGAGCAGTTCTTC
CDR3 protein: CASSEDEGTSGPDSNNEQFF

clone size: -
D gene: -
J gene: TRBJ1-2
V gene: TRBV5-1
CDR3 DNA: TGCGCCAGCAGCTTGACAGGTTCCTATGGCTACACCTTC
CDR3 protein: CASSLTGSYGYTF

clone size: -
D gene: TRBD2
J gene: TRBJ2-2
V gene: TRBV3-1/TRBV3-2
CDR3 DNA: TGTGCCAGCAGCCAAGGGCGGGGGGGCACCGGGGAGCTGTTTTTT
CDR3 protein: CASSQGRGGTGELFF

clone size: -
D gene: -
J gene: TRBJ2-7
V gene: TRBV5-1
CDR3 DNA: TGCGCCAGCAGCCGACAGGCGAGCTCCTACGAGCAGTACTTC
CDR3 protein: CASSRQASSYEQYF

clone size: -
D gene: -
J gene: TRBJ1-3
V gene: TRBV19
CDR3 DNA: TGTGCCAGTAGTATCGAGGGCGCCTCTGGAAACACCATATATTTT
CDR3 protein: CASSIEGASGNTIYF

clone size: -
D gene: TRBD1
J gene: TRBJ2-1
V gene: TRBV2
CDR3 DNA: TGTGCCAGCATATTACCGACAGGGGGCAATGAGCAGTTCTTC
CDR3 protein: CASILPTGGNEQFF

clone size: -
D gene: -
J gene: TRBJ1-1
V gene: TRBV7-8
CDR3 DNA: TGTGCCAGCAGCTTAGGGGGCCGGAACACTGAAGCTTTCTTT
CDR3 protein: CASSLGGRNTEAFF

clone size: -
D gene: -
J gene: TRBJ2-1
V gene: TRBV24-1
CDR3 DNA: TGTGCCACCAGTGCACCGACAGGATACAATGAGCAGTTCTTC
CDR3 protein: CATSAPTGYNEQFF

clone size: -
D gene: -
J gene: TRBJ2-7
V gene: TRBV7-8
CDR3 DNA: TGTGCCAGCAGCTTATTCTCAGAAGACGAGCAGTACTTC
CDR3 protein: CASSLFSEDEQYF

clone size: -
D gene: -
J gene: TRBJ2-6
V gene: TRBV15
CDR3 DNA: TGTGCCACCAGCAGAGATGGGGGGATCCTCTCTGGGGCCAACGTCCTGACTTTC
CDR3 protein: CATSRDGGILSGANVLTF

clone size: -
D gene: -
J gene: TRBJ1-5
V gene: TRBV12-3/TRBV12-4
CDR3 DNA: TGTGCCAGCAGTAAACAGGTTACTCAGCCCCAGCATTTT
CDR3 protein: CASSKQVTQPQHF

clone size: -
D gene: -
J gene: TRBJ1-5
V gene: TRBV19
CDR3 DNA: TGTGCCAGTAGTATAGGGTCGATGAGATATAGCAATCAGCCCCAGCATTTT
CDR3 protein: CASSIGSMRYSNQPQHF

clone size: once
D gene: -
J gene: TRBJ1-6
V gene: TRBV4-2
CDR3 DNA: TGTGCCAGCAGCCAAGATCCCACAGGGTGGAATTCACCCCTCCACTTT
CDR3 protein: CASSQDPTGWNSPLHF

clone size: -
D gene: -
J gene: TRBJ1-2
V gene: TRBV25-1
CDR3 DNA: TGTGCCAGCAGTGAATCTGGCCCGTCCTATGGCTACACCTTC
CDR3 protein: CASSESGPSYGYTF

clone size: -
D gene: TRBD2
J gene: TRBJ2-3
V gene: TRBV5-1
CDR3 DNA: TGCGCCAGCAGCATCGGACTAGCGGGGACAGATACGCAGTATTTT
CDR3 protein: CASSIGLAGTDTQYF

clone size: -
D gene: -
J gene: TRBJ1-1
V gene: TRBV14
CDR3 DNA: TGTGCCAGCAGCCAAGATCTAGCCGAACGACCGGCCACTGAAGCTTTCTTT
CDR3 protein: CASSQDLAERPATEAFF

clone size: -
D gene: TRBD1
J gene: TRBJ1-2
V gene: TRBV7-8
CDR3 DNA: TGTGCCAGCAGCGGACAGGTTGCTAACTATGGCTACACCTTC
CDR3 protein: CASSGQVANYGYTF

clone size: -
D gene: TRBD1
J gene: TRBJ2-1
V gene: TRBV6-4
CDR3 DNA: TGTGCCAGCAGTGCCGGGGGACAGGGGTGGGATGAGCAGTTCTTC
CDR3 protein: CASSAGGQGWDEQFF

clone size: -
D gene: TRBD2
J gene: TRBJ2-7
V gene: TRBV6-2/TRBV6-3
CDR3 DNA: TGTGCCAGCAGTTACTCCTTAGCGGGGGGGATCGCTGTGGAGCAGTACTTC
CDR3 protein: CASSYSLAGGIAVEQYF

clone size: -
D gene: TRBD1
J gene: TRBJ2-7
V gene: TRBV7-2
CDR3 DNA: TGTGCCAGCAGCTTAGGTCCAGGGGGCGCCCGCCACGAGCAGTACTTC
CDR3 protein: CASSLGPGGARHEQYF

clone size: -
D gene: -
J gene: TRBJ1-6
V gene: TRBV28
CDR3 DNA: TGTGCCAGCAGTCGGACATCGTTCCTCCACTTT
CDR3 protein: CASSRTSFLHF

clone size: -
D gene: TRBD2
J gene: TRBJ2-6
V gene: TRBV7-7
CDR3 DNA: TGTGCTAGCAGCTCTCAGTCCCGGGACTACTCTGGGGCCAACGTCCTGACTTTC
CDR3 protein: CASSSQSRDYSGANVLTF

clone size: -
D gene: -
J gene: TRBJ1-1
V gene: TRBV2
CDR3 DNA: TGTGCCAGCAGTGCAGCCGGGACACTCGTTTTCCGGGAAACTGAAGCTTTCTTT
CDR3 protein: CASSAAGTLVFRETEAFF

clone size: -
D gene: -
J gene: TRBJ1-2
V gene: TRBV5-4
CDR3 DNA: TGTGCCAGCAGCTTGGACGGTTCTAACTATGGCTACACCTTC
CDR3 protein: CASSLDGSNYGYTF

clone size: -
D gene: TRBD1
J gene: TRBJ1-5
V gene: TRBV7-8
CDR3 DNA: TGTGCCAGCAGCTGGGACAGGGCGACCCATCAGCCCCAGCATTTT
CDR3 protein: CASSWDRATHQPQHF

clone size: -
D gene: -
J gene: TRBJ2-7
V gene: TRBV6-5
CDR3 DNA: TGTGCCAGCAGTTCTCCTTTCTACGAGCAGTACTTC
CDR3 protein: CASSSPFYEQYF